These 4 T cell receptor beta chains were all obtained from the same sample, sequenced in a study of cytomegalovirus exposure and HLA in healthy donors. PCR primers comprised 60 Vbeta and 13 Jbeta primers. Clones were sequenced by immunoSEQ multiplex PCR, and TCRdb holds only the in-frame ones, with some missing. The sample shows a few hundred thousand clones, 65% to 85% of them seen only once. The sequencing sample was made of PBMCs. These receptors originate from a man younger than 45 in good health and CMV-seronegative.

CDR3 nucleotides: TGCGCCAGCAGCCGCGCCGGGGGCGGGGGATCCTACGAGCAGTACTTC. It is translated as CASSRAGGGGSYEQYF. V is TRBV4-1 and J is TRBJ2-5; possible D gene TRBD2, 7 bases. The closer fit of TRBJ2-7 to the DNA end suggests the J call may be wrong. CDR3 length: 16 amino acids. The germline gives CDR1 MGHRA, CDR2 YSYEKL.

The chain couples TRBV29-1 to TRBJ2-3; 11 bases match TRBD1. CDR3 length: 15 residues. From germline, CDR1 is SQVTM and CDR2 ANQGSEA. Trimming removed 8 bases from V and 3 bases from J; junction bases left unmatched: 10. CDR3 in amino acids: CSISGTGGGTDTQYF. The CDR3 nucleotides read TGCAGCATCTCCGGGACAGGGGGGGGTACAGATACGCAGTATTTT.

This chain connects TRBV10-3 to TRBJ1-3; maybe TRBD1 (5 bases). The CDR3 is made up of 12 amino acids. V lost 11 bases and J 2 bases, leaving 10 bases between the germline ends. Germline CDR1 ENHRY, CDR2 SYGVKD. CDR3 sequence: CAAQGTGNTIYF. In DNA form, the CDR3 reads TGTGCCGCCCAGGGTACTGGAAACACCATATATTTT.

The J gene is TRBJ2-7, the V gene TRBV27, with 12 bases lining up with TRBD1. Germline CDR1 and CDR2: MNHEY and SMNVEV (reference sequence). This CDR3 has 14 residues. V trimming: 6 bases; J trimming: 3 bases; junction bases outside the gene matches: 3. This chain's CDR3 is CASSGTGGLYEQYF. In DNA, the CDR3 is TGTGCCAGCAGCGGGACAGGGGGCCTCTACGAGCAGTACTTC.